This T cell receptor beta chain was captured in a study of blood T cell repertoires in COVID-19. In the study overall: Acute-phase and convalescent COVID-19 samples originated in the United States, Italy and Spain.

Recovered participants had two consecutive negative NP/OP PCR tests, healthcare professional clearance, or symptom resolution. In the original analysis: It was from reference gene primer amplification that nucleated cell counts were estimated. Libraries were prepared by immunoSEQ multiplex PCR; TCRdb keeps only in-frame clonotypes and omits some of them. That table furnishes V, J and clone size, whereas the DNA furnished D and trimming. The sample yields 180,000 or so clones, 80% to 85% seen once. This TCR derives from a woman aged 60-75 years who had recovered from COVID-19. Sequencing was carried out using PBMCs or T cells enriched from blood (not recorded which).

The DNA for the CDR3 is TGTGCCAGCAGCCTAAGAACTGAAGCTTTCTTT. Its protein is CASSLRTEAFF. The chain carries TRBV12-3 or TRBV12-4 and TRBJ1-1, with unresolved D. The CDR3 runs to 11 residues. Trimming removed 6 bases at V and 5 bases at J, with 7 bases between.